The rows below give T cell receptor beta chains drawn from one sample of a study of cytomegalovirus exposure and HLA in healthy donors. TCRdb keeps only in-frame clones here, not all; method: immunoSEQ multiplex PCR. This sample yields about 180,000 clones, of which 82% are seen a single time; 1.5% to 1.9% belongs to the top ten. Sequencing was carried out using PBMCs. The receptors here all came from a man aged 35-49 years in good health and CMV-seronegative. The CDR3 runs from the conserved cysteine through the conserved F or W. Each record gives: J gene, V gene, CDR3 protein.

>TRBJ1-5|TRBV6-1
CASELGQGSPQHF
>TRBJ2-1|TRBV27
CASSGTSGASEQFF
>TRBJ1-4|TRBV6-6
CASSFRQGSEKLFF
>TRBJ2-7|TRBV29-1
CSANQGSGREQYF
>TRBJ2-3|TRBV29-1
CSVGAQFRGATDTQYF
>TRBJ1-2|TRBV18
CASSPSGDRLPTGYTF
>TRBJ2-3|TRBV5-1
CASSFAALQDTQYF
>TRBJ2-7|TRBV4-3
CASLPQAGRGGQSYEQYF
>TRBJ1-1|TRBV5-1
CASSLRQGAGGTEAFF
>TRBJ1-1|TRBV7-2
CASSLGGPEAFF
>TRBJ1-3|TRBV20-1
CSASPGDTIYF
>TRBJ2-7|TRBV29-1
CSVEDLRDRDYEQYF
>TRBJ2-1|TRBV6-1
CASSLYYGEQFF
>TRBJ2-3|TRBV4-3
CASSQDLAGSDTQYF
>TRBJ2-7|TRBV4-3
CASSQLGGGQGEQYF
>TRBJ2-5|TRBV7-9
CASMGALETQYF
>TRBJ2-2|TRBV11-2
CASTGTSIGTGELFF
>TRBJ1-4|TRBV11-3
CASSLDPRRAREKLFF
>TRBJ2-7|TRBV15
CATSRDQQGAYEQYF
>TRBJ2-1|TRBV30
CAWSSDYYEQFF
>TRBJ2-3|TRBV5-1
CASSLEGGGADTQYF
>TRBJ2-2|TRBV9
CASSGQGVGTGELFF
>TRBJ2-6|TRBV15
CATSRTRARTGVGGANVLTF
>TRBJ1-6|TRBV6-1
CASRGAADRSPLHF
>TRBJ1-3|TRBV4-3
CAKGLAAGNTIYF
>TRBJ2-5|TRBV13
CASSSDLSGRRETQYF
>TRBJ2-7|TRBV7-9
CASSLIIGDEQYF
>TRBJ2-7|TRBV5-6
CASSLEGRGAYEQYF
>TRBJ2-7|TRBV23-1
CASSQSGRAHSYEQYF
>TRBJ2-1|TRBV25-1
CASSSASGSVNEQFF
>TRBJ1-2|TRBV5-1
CASSLGTDLSYGYTF
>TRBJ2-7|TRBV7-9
CASSLGGSGSTYEQYF
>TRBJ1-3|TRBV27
CASSFPRTRQRASSGNTIYF
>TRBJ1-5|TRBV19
CASSYRRDRGVQPQHF
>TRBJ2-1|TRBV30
CAWSVGTSGYNEQFF
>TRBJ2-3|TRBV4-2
CASSPVGGGRDTQYF
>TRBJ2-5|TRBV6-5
CASSYGLAGQETQYF
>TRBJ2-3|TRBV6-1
CASRGQGSDTQYF
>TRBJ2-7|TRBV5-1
CASRAQGLYEQYF
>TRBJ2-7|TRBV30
CAWSVSTHYEQYF
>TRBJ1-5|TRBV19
CASSRQGVGSNQPQHF
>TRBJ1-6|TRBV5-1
CASSPSTGGGRGSYNSPLHF
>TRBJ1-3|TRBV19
CASSPRLSSGNTIYF
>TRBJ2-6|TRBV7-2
CASSLMRISGANVLTF
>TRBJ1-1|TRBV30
CAWSVGPELRGEAFF
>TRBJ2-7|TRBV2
CASRGLGVWEQYF
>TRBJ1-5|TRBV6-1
CASDQVFFGQPQHF
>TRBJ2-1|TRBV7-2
CASSLVGGSYNEQFF
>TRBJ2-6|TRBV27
CASSSLGAQGSNVLTF